Following are 21 T cell receptor beta chains from one sample sequenced in a study of neurological immune-mediated disorders. Via MiXCR, TCRdb re-called the 5' RACE reads, giving one row per CDR3 protein. The sample consists of approximately 70,000 distinct CDR3 sequences, approximately 10% of them appearing once. Time point reported: longitudinal time-point 1 (baseline). The sequenced sample consisted of PBMCs. These receptors came from a young man in good health.

This clonotype was seen a single time. At one boundary the junction diverges from the germline segment, which might be a read error. This chain links TRBV9 with TRBJ1-4; no clear D. The CDR3 has 13 residues. CDR1 is SGDLS, CDR2 YYNGEE, per germline. The CDR3: CASRVHPEEKLFF. The CDR3 DNA reads TGTGCAAGCAGAGTCCACCCAGAGGAAAAACTGTTTTTT.

Many counts were recorded for this clonotype. The chain is built from TRBV30 and TRBJ2-1; D not certain. V was trimmed by 3 bases and J by 2 bases, leaving 8 bases between them. CDR1 is GTSNPN, CDR2 SVGIG, per germline (reference sequence). The CDR3 loop spans 13 amino acids. The CDR3 protein is CAWSVQPYNEQFF. Written as DNA, the CDR3 is TGTGCCTGGAGCGTTCAGCCCTACAATGAGCAGTTCTTC.

This clonotype was recorded many times. The V gene is TRBV12-3 or TRBV12-4, the J gene TRBJ2-2; either TRBD1 or TRBD2 may supply D (5 bases each). The CDR3 contains 15 residues. The ends were cut back, 6 bases at V and 7 bases at J, with 18 bases in the middle. The CDR3 region has the DNA TGTGCCAGCAGCCCCACGGTGGGGGTCGACGGGGAGCTGTTTTTT. This translates into CASSPTVGVDGELFF.

This clonotype was counted many times. The gene calls are TRBV27 and TRBJ2-5; D call uncertain. Trimming left V 2 bases short and J 0 bases short, with 4 bases between. CDR1 and CDR2 from the germline V gene are MNHEY and SMNVEV (reference sequence). The length of the CDR3 is 13 residues. CDR3 nucleotides: TGTGCCAGCAGTTTAGACCACCAAGAGACCCAGTACTTC. It codes for CASSLDHQETQYF.

Many counts were recorded for this clonotype. This chain connects TRBV2 to TRBJ1-3, with 8 nucleotides matching TRBD1. This CDR3 spans 14 amino acids. Germline V gene sequence: CDR1 SNHLY, CDR2 FYNNEI. J gave up 2 bases and V 6 bases, and 3 bases lay outside the gene matches. The CDR3 reads CASSVDRAGNTIYF. The CDR3 coding sequence is TGTGCCAGCAGCGTGGACAGGGCTGGAAACACCATATATTTT.

This clonotype was seen ten or more times. V gene TRBV27 combines with J gene TRBJ2-1; TRBD2 agrees at 11 bases. Trimming removed 5 bases from V and 8 bases from J; junction bases left unmatched: 11. CDR1 MNHEY and CDR2 SMNVEV come from the germline V gene (reference sequence). CDR3 length equals 16 residues. Written as DNA, the CDR3 is TGTGCCAGCAGTATAATACTAGCGGGAGACATGGATGAGCAGTTCTTC. Translated, it gives CASSIILAGDMDEQFF.

V usage is TRBV7-6 and J usage is TRBJ1-4; D perhaps matches TRBD1 (5 bases). This CDR3 spans 14 amino acids. The germline V and J ends were trimmed by 1 base and 10 bases, with 13 bases remaining between them. Germline CDR1 SGHVS, CDR2 FNYEAQ. The CDR3 loop is CASSLGMGETKLFF. The CDR3 DNA reads TGTGCCAGCAGCTTAGGAATGGGGGAGACAAAACTGTTTTTT.

In its sample, this clonotype was seen a few times. The chain combines TRBV14 with TRBJ2-1; no reliable D call. This CDR3 is built from 14 residues. Germline loops: CDR1 SGHDN, CDR2 FVKESK. Trimming left V 1 base short and J 4 bases short, with 8 bases between. The CDR3 DNA reads TGTGCCAGCAGCCAAGCGGGTGTGTACAATGAGCAGTTCTTC. Its translation is CASSQAGVYNEQFF.

This clonotype turned up a few times. The rearrangement links TRBV14 to TRBJ2-7, with D unclear. The CDR3 consists of 14 residues. Germline CDR1 SGHDN, CDR2 FVKESK. Trimming removed 0 bases at V and 1 base at J, with 7 bases between. For the CDR3, the DNA is TGTGCCAGCAGCCAAGACCCCGGGTCCTACGAGCAGTACTTC. As protein: CASSQDPGSYEQYF.

This clonotype came up a few times. This chain uses TRBV20-1 with TRBJ1-2; possible D gene TRBD1, 5 bases. V dropped 3 bases and J dropped 7 bases, with 15 bases sitting between them. The CDR3 length is 13 residues. Germline-derived CDR1 and CDR2 are DFQATT and SNEGSKA (reference sequence). The CDR3 DNA follows: TGCAGTGCTAGCGTCCAGGGTGTAAGTGGCTACACCTTC. Its translation is CSASVQGVSGYTF.

This clonotype was seen many times. The V gene is TRBV6-1, the J gene TRBJ2-5; no firm D call. V was cut by 2 bases and J by 2 bases, with 12 bases left in between. Germline values: CDR1 MNHNS, CDR2 SASEGT. The length of the CDR3 is 15 residues. This CDR3 reads CASSEFAERQETQYF. The CDR3 nucleotides read TGTGCCAGCAGTGAATTCGCGGAAAGACAAGAGACCCAGTACTTC.

This clonotype has at least ten counts. This chain links TRBV5-1 with TRBJ1-6; D is unresolved. V was pared by 0 bases and J by 6 bases, with 7 bases between. The CDR3 covers 14 residues. Germline V gene lookup returns CDR1 SGHRS and CDR2 YFSETQ. The CDR3, as DNA: TGCGCCAGCAGCTTGGAGGCTGGTAATTCACCCCTCCACTTT. Translating it yields CASSLEAGNSPLHF.

Ten or more counts support this clonotype. V and J are TRBV10-3 and TRBJ2-2, with 14 bases that match TRBD2. The CDR3 totals 19 residues. V was clipped by 3 bases and J by 2 bases; unmatched bases: 8. The V gene's germline CDR1 is ENHRY and CDR2 SYGVKD. CDR3 region: CAISDRGLAGGPNTGELFF. As DNA, the CDR3 is TGTGCCATCAGTGACCGAGGACTAGCGGGAGGACCCAACACCGGGGAGCTGTTTTTT.

This clonotype has ten or more counts. V is TRBV7-3 and J is TRBJ2-2; 8 bases map to TRBD2. Germline CDR1 and CDR2: SGHTA and FQGTGA. This CDR3 region has 17 residues. The ends lost 0 bases at V and 5 bases at J; junction bases unmatched: 8. The CDR3 coding sequence is TGTGCCAGCAGCTTAACGGTCAGCGGGAGTATGACCGGGGAGCTGTTTTTT. It translates to CASSLTVSGSMTGELFF.

The CDR3 DNA sequence: TGTGCCAGCATTCGGAGGGGCTGCACAGATACGCAGTATTTT. It codes for CASIRRGCTDTQYF. V gene TRBV7-3 combines with J gene TRBJ2-3, with D possibly TRBD2 on 6 matching bases. Looked up from germline, CDR1 is SGHTA and CDR2 is FQGTGA. CDR3 length equals 14 residues. V lost 7 bases to trimming and J lost 1 base, with 12 bases between them.

This clonotype was counted ten times or more. The chain is built from TRBV12-3 or TRBV12-4 and TRBJ2-1; 7 positions match TRBD2. The junction had 3 bases not matched to a gene; V was cut back by 3 bases and J by 4 bases. This CDR3 has 14 residues. CDR3 coding DNA: TGTGCCAGCAGTTTGGCGGGAGTTTACAATGAGCAGTTCTTC. It yields the protein CASSLAGVYNEQFF.

This clonotype was detected ten times or more. The chain combines TRBV4-2 with TRBJ2-3, with a tentative D call TRBD2 (6 bases). Germline loops: CDR1 LGHNA, CDR2 YNFKEQ. V was clipped by 1 base and J by 0 bases, with 14 bases between them. The CDR3 has 17 residues. The CDR3 DNA reads as TGTGCCAGCAGCCAAGGGGGGTCGGGAGCTAGCACAGATACGCAGTATTTT. Encoded protein: CASSQGGSGASTDTQYF.

This clonotype was seen at least ten times. This sequence joins TRBV5-1 and TRBJ2-3; a weak D match, TRBD2 (10 bases). Germline CDR1 SGHRS, CDR2 YFSETQ. Deletions cut 4 bases from V and 0 bases from J, with 24 bases between. The CDR3 runs to 19 residues. CDR3 amino acids: CASSTGTGLSGRSTDTQYF. In nucleotides, the CDR3 is TGCGCCAGCAGCACCGGGACAGGGCTTAGCGGGAGGAGCACAGATACGCAGTATTTT.

This clonotype has ten or more counts. Its ends do not fully match the called genes, so a read error is possible. The chain employs TRBV3-1 and TRBJ2-1, with 12 nucleotides matching TRBD1. The CDR3 length is 22 residues. Germline CDR1 is LGHDT and CDR2 is YNNKEL (reference sequence). CDR3 loop: CASIQRLFEGQGAGGSYNEQFF. As DNA, the CDR3 is TGTGCCAGCATCCAAAGGCTTTTCGAGGGACAGGGGGCCGGAGGGTCCTACAATGAGCAGTTCTTC.

This clonotype appeared a single time. This may stem from a read error, because a much larger clone lies one nucleotide away. The CDR3 sequence: CSVGSTSGRPSSYERYF. The CDR3 region has the DNA TGCAGCGTTGGCTCGACTAGCGGGAGGCCTAGTTCCTACGAGCGGTACTTC. The chain is built from TRBV29-1 and TRBJ2-7, with 13 positions matching TRBD2. The germline V gene encodes CDR1 SQVTM and CDR2 ANQGSEA. The CDR3 has 17 residues.

The chain carries TRBV7-3 and TRBJ2-5; a weak D match, TRBD2 (5 bases). Germline V gives CDR1 SGHTA, CDR2 FQGTGA. Deletions cut 5 bases from V and 5 bases from J, with 18 bases between. The CDR3 has 15 amino acids. The CDR3 protein is CASSLDGPLAETQYF. CDR3 in DNA: TGTGCCAGCAGCCTCGACGGACCCCTAGCCGAGACCCAGTACTTC.